Below, 27 T cell receptor beta chains from the same sample are listed, as sequenced in a study of Ad26.COV2.S vaccination and SARS-CoV-2 variants. Treatment in this sample: about 20 received Ad26.COV2.S at low or high dose, single or two shots; about five received placebo; per-sample allocation not given. The study sampled participants on day 63 after the first vaccine or placebo injection. Clones were read by immunoSEQ multiplex PCR, and TCRdb kept only the in-frame ones, dropping some. The sample consists of around 240,000 clones, roughly 88% of them appearing once. Here the sequenced sample was peripheral blood, taken in a trial of Ad26.COV2.S vaccine versus placebo. These receptors all stem from a person aged 18-65 years who received the Ad26.COV2.S COVID-19 vaccine or a placebo.

The genes are TRBV5-1 and TRBJ2-1, with TRBD2 matching 9 bases. Germline CDR1 SGHRS, CDR2 YFSETQ. The CDR3 length is 17 residues. Losses at the gene ends were 0 bases for V and 2 bases for J; bases not matched to a gene: 6. CDR3 sequence (DNA): TGCGCCAGCAGCTTGGTGGCGGGAGGGCCCCCCTACAATGAGCAGTTCTTC. Protein: CASSLVAGGPPYNEQFF.

This clone has only one observation. V usage is TRBV5-1 and J usage is TRBJ1-3, with a tentative D call TRBD1 (5 bases). Germline loops: CDR1 SGHRS, CDR2 YFSETQ. The germline V and J ends were trimmed by 1 base and 4 bases, with 15 bases remaining between them. The CDR3 length is 16 residues. The CDR3 protein is CASSLMRGAGGNTIYF. In nucleotides, the CDR3 is TGCGCCAGCAGCTTGATGAGGGGCGCGGGGGGAAACACCATATATTTT.

This rearrangement joins TRBV7-9 to TRBJ1-5; weak D call: TRBD1 (5 bases). Trimming shortened V by 3 bases and J by 2 bases, and 8 bases separated the two germline ends. CDR3 size: 14 residues. Per the germline V gene, CDR1 is SEHNR and CDR2 is FQNEAQ (reference sequence). Written as DNA, the CDR3 is TGTGCCAGCAGCTTTTTAGGGGGCAATCAGCCCCAGCATTTT. Protein product: CASSFLGGNQPQHF. Full variable domain (missing parts from reference TRBV7-9 and TRBJ1-5): DTGVSQNPRHKITKRGQNVTFRCDPISEHNRLYWYRQTLGQGPEFLTYFQNEAQLEKSRLLSDRFSAERPKGSFSTLEIQRTEQGDSAMYLCASSFLGGNQPQHFGDGTRLSIL.

The chain joins TRBV2 to TRBJ1-1, with TRBD1 as a possible D gene (5 bases). V lost 6 bases and J lost 1, with 21 bases in between. This CDR3 has 17 amino acids. Germline assignment: CDR1 SNHLY and CDR2 FYNNEI. The CDR3 DNA reads as TGTGCCAGCAGACGGGGGTTTGGAGTGACCGCGAACACTGAAGCTTTCTTT. Translated, it gives CASRRGFGVTANTEAFF.

The rearrangement joins TRBV12-3 or TRBV12-4 to TRBJ2-5, with TRBD1 matching 8 bases. Trimming cost V 4 bases and J 3 bases; bases outside gene matches: 1. The CDR3 loop spans 13 amino acids. The CDR3 region is CASSWTGKETQYF. The CDR3 DNA reads TGTGCCAGCAGTTGGACAGGGAAAGAGACCCAGTACTTC.

The sample holds one count of this clone. This chain connects TRBV5-1 to TRBJ2-3; 8 bases agree with TRBD1. J gave up 3 bases and V 2 bases, and 8 bases lay outside the gene matches. The germline gives CDR1 SGHRS, CDR2 YFSETQ. This CDR3 is built from 16 residues. CDR3 nucleotide sequence: TGCGCCAGCAGCTTCTCCCGGGACAGGAGGACAGATACGCAGTATTTT. This sequence encodes CASSFSRDRRTDTQYF.

V is TRBV30 and J is TRBJ2-2; the D is unclear. The CDR3 consists of 15 residues. V was cut by 5 bases and J by 2 bases, with 15 bases left in between. The germline CDR1 and CDR2 sequences are GTSNPN and SVGIG (reference sequence). The CDR3: CAWGRSGRNTGELFF. The CDR3 DNA is TGTGCCTGGGGCCGATCGGGCAGAAACACCGGGGAGCTGTTTTTT.

The chain is built from TRBV5-6 and TRBJ2-7, with TRBD2 matching over 10 bases. There are 15 residues in the CDR3. V was clipped by 0 bases and J by 3 bases; unmatched bases: 3. Germline CDR1 SGHDT, CDR2 YYEEEE. The CDR3 coding sequence is TGTGCCAGCAGCTTGGCGCTAGCGGGAGACTACGAGCAGTACTTC. This encodes CASSLALAGDYEQYF.

Only one count was recorded for this clone. The rearrangement joins TRBV7-2 to TRBJ2-5; possibly TRBD1 for D (6 bases). Germline CDR1 is SGHTA and CDR2 is FQGNSA. The ends were cut back, 5 bases at V and 9 bases at J, with 19 bases in the middle. The CDR3 extends over 14 amino acids. Written as DNA, the CDR3 is TGTGCCAGCAGCCCTAAACCGGGACATCGAGCCCAGTACTTC. It codes for CASSPKPGHRAQYF.

The V gene is TRBV20-1, the J gene TRBJ2-3; D perhaps matches TRBD2 (5 bases). CDR3 length equals 11 residues. V lost 3 bases, J lost 9 bases, and 10 bases lay in between. The germline gives CDR1 DFQATT, CDR2 SNEGSKA (reference sequence). DNA for the CDR3: TGCAGTGCTAGTAGGGAGCAGACGCAGTATTTT. It encodes CSASREQTQYF.

J is TRBJ2-3 and V is TRBV5-5, with D unresolved. V was shortened by 0 bases and J by 0 bases, with 11 bases between the two germline ends. The CDR3 is 16 amino acids. CDR1 and CDR2 from the germline V gene are SGHKS and YYEKEE (reference sequence). CDR3 loop: CASSLATDTSTDTQYF. The CDR3 DNA is TGTGCCAGCAGCTTGGCCACAGATACTAGCACAGATACGCAGTATTTT.

The genes are TRBV2 and TRBJ2-7; TRBD2 matches 12 bases. The germline V gene has CDR1 SNHLY and CDR2 FYNNEI. The CDR3 is 15 amino acids. With 6 bases clipped from V and 9 bases from J, the junction kept 12 bases outside the gene matches. The CDR3 loop reads CASRRLAGALDPQYF. CDR3 nucleotide sequence: TGTGCCAGCAGGAGACTAGCGGGAGCCCTGGATCCGCAGTACTTC. The full variable domain, with the rest looked up from reference TRBV2 and TRBJ2-7, is EPEVTQTPSHQVTQMGQEVILRCVPISNHLYFYWYRQILGQKVEFLVSFYNNEISEKSEIFDDQFSVERPDGSNFTLKIRSTKLEDSAMYFCASRRLAGALDPQYFGPGTRLTVT.

J is TRBJ2-7 and V is TRBV19, with 12 nucleotides matching TRBD1. The length of the CDR3 is 15 residues. The V gene end was trimmed by 5 bases and the J gene end by 9 bases; junction bases not matched to a gene: 11. Germline CDR1 LNHDA, CDR2 SQIVND (reference sequence). This CDR3 reads CASSAATGTGGGQYF. The CDR3 DNA is TGTGCCAGTAGTGCCGCAACCGGGACAGGGGGCGGGCAGTACTTC.

The V call is TRBV3-1 (or the pseudogene TRBV3-2), the J call TRBJ2-1; D is undetermined. The germline V gene encodes CDR1 LGHDT and CDR2 YNNKEL (reference sequence). Trimming cost V 4 bases and J 5 bases, with 9 bases left between them. The length of the CDR3 is 13 residues. In DNA form, the CDR3 reads TGTGCCAGCAGCCGCATAGAAGACAATGAGCAGTTCTTC. It codes for CASSRIEDNEQFF.

The chain carries TRBV5-1 and TRBJ2-3; D may be TRBD2 (7 bases). The CDR3 has 16 residues. Germline V gene sequence: CDR1 SGHRS, CDR2 YFSETQ. V gave up 6 bases and J gave up 6 bases, with 23 bases separating them. CDR3 protein: CASNPGVSRGGDTQYF. CDR3 coding DNA: TGCGCCAGCAACCCCGGGGTCAGCAGGGGAGGGGATACGCAGTATTTT.

The chain is built from TRBV2 and TRBJ2-3; 10 bases are a match to TRBD2. The CDR3 is 15 amino acids. The V segment lost 2 bases and the J segment 11 bases; nucleotides outside the gene matches: 10. Germline CDR1 SNHLY, CDR2 FYNNEI. CDR3 in DNA: TGTGCCAGCAGTGAAACGGGACTAGCGACTGGGGGGCAGTATTTT. Residues: CASSETGLATGGQYF. Full variable domain (remainder filled in from reference TRBV2 and TRBJ2-3): EPEVTQTPSHQVTQMGQEVILRCVPISNHLYFYWYRQILGQKVEFLVSFYNNEISEKSEIFDDQFSVERPDGSNFTLKIRSTKLEDSAMYFCASSETGLATGGQYFGPGTRLTVL.

Only a few counts were recorded for this clone. V is TRBV4-3 and J is TRBJ2-3; maybe TRBD2 (6 bases). Trimming shortened V by 6 bases and J by 1 base, and 14 bases separated the two germline ends. From germline, CDR1 is LGHNA and CDR2 YSLEER. CDR3 length: 15 amino acids. The CDR3 loop reads CASSLLAGGTDTQYF. The DNA of the CDR3 is TGCGCCAGCAGTTTACTAGCCGGGGGCACAGATACGCAGTATTTT.

The chain has TRBV10-3 and TRBJ1-4; perhaps TRBD1 as D (5 bases). CDR3 length: 15 amino acids. Germline CDR1 is ENHRY and CDR2 is SYGVKD. V lost 4 bases, J lost 8 bases, and 17 bases lay in between. The CDR3 bases are TGTGCCATCAGTGTTAACGGGGGTGTAGGCGAAAAACTGTTTTTT. It specifies CAISVNGGVGEKLFF.

The rearrangement links TRBV5-4 to TRBJ1-1; D not resolved. V was cut by 2 bases and J by 0 bases, with 11 bases left in between. This CDR3 is 15 amino acids long. Germline V CDR1 and CDR2: SGHNT, YYREEE (reference sequence). CDR3 sequence (DNA): TGTGCCAGCAGCTTATCTCTCGGGATGAACACTGAAGCTTTCTTT. Translating it yields CASSLSLGMNTEAFF.

The gene calls are TRBV4-3 and TRBJ1-6, with 10 positions matching TRBD1. The germline CDR1 and CDR2 sequences are LGHNA and YSLEER. CDR3 size: 18 residues. Trimming at V came to 0 bases and at J to 2 bases, leaving 4 bases not matched to a gene. The CDR3 nucleotides read TGCGCCAGCAGCCAAGATTGGGACAGGGGTCCCTATAATTCACCCCTCCACTTT. Translation: CASSQDWDRGPYNSPLHF.

This chain joins TRBV27 and TRBJ1-5, with D unclear. Trimming pared 3 bases from V and 5 bases from J, leaving 11 bases between. The CDR3 is 14 amino acids. From germline, CDR1 is MNHEY and CDR2 SMNVEV (reference sequence). CDR3 loop: CASSFGYSHQPQHF. CDR3 DNA: TGTGCCAGCAGTTTTGGGTACAGCCATCAGCCCCAGCATTTT.

This sequence joins TRBV23-1 and TRBJ1-4; tentative D call: TRBD1 (5 bases). TRBV23-1 belongs to the ORF category, with a function that is uncertain. This CDR3 is 15 amino acids long. V lost 3 bases, J lost 10 bases, and 18 bases lay in between. The chain's CDR3 is CASSHPRGGFRKLFF. The CDR3 bases are TGCGCCAGCAGTCATCCCCGTGGGGGTTTCAGAAAACTGTTTTTT.

The chain recombines TRBV5-6 with TRBJ1-1; maybe TRBD1 (5 bases). The germline V gene encodes CDR1 SGHDT and CDR2 YYEEEE. Trimming stripped 4 bases from V and 1 base from J, with 17 bases between. The CDR3 has 16 amino acids. In DNA, the CDR3 is TGTGCCAGCAGCGACCCGGGACGGAACCAGAACACTGAAGCTTTCTTT. Translation gives CASSDPGRNQNTEAFF.

The chain has TRBV5-1 and TRBJ1-4; D ambiguous. V was cut by 4 bases and J by 4 bases, with 11 bases left in between. The CDR3 has 14 residues. Germline CDR1 SGHRS, CDR2 YFSETQ. CDR3 loop: CASSPGLSNEKLFF. In nucleotides, the CDR3 is TGCGCCAGCAGCCCAGGACTGAGTAATGAAAAACTGTTTTTT.

The chain uses TRBV7-9 and TRBJ2-3; TRBD1 matches at 8 bases. The CDR3 totals 15 residues. J gave up 2 bases and V 4 bases, and 5 bases lay outside the gene matches. Germline-derived CDR1 and CDR2 are SEHNR and FQNEAQ (reference sequence). In DNA, the CDR3 is TGTGCCAGCAGCTGGACAGGGATCGCCACAGATACGCAGTATTTT. This encodes CASSWTGIATDTQYF.

The chain combines TRBV19 with TRBJ1-5; the match to TRBD1 covers 8 bases. V dropped 6 bases and J dropped 3; count of bases not matched to a gene: 4. CDR1 and CDR2 from the germline V gene are LNHDA and SQIVND (reference sequence). The CDR3 contains 14 residues. The CDR3 bases are TGTGCCAGTAGGCGGGACAGGCTCAATCAGCCCCAGCATTTT. It encodes CASRRDRLNQPQHF.

The chain uses TRBV9 and TRBJ1-5; 7 bases are shared with TRBD1. The CDR3 runs to 15 residues. Looked up from germline, CDR1 is SGDLS and CDR2 is YYNGEE. The junction had 8 bases not matched to a gene; V was cut back by 4 bases and J by 4 bases. The CDR3 loop reads CASSPGGTDNQPQHF. CDR3 bases: TGTGCCAGCAGCCCAGGTGGGACAGATAATCAGCCCCAGCATTTT.